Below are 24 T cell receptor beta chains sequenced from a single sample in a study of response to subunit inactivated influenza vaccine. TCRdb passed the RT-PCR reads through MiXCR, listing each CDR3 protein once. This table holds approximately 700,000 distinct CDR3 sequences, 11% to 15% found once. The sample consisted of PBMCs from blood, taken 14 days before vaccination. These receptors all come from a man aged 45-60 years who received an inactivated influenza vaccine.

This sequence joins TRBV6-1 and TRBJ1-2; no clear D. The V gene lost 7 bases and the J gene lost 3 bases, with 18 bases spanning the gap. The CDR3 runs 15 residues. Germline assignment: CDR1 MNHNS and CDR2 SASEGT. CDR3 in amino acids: CASNVYGETYYGYTF. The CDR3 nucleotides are TGTGCCAGCAATGTATACGGGGAGACTTACTATGGCTACACCTTC.

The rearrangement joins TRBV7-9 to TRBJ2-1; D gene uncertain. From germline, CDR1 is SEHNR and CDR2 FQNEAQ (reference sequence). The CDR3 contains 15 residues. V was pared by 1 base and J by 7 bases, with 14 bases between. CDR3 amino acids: CASSLVPSKVNEQFF. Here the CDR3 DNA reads TGTGCCAGCAGCTTAGTCCCTAGTAAAGTGAATGAGCAGTTCTTC. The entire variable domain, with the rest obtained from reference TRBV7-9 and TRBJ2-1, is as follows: DTGVSQNPRHKITKRGQNVTFRCDPISEHNRLYWYRQTLGQGPEFLTYFQNEAQLEKSRLLSDRFSAERPKGSFSTLEIQRTEQGDSAMYLCASSLVPSKVNEQFFGPGTRLTVL.

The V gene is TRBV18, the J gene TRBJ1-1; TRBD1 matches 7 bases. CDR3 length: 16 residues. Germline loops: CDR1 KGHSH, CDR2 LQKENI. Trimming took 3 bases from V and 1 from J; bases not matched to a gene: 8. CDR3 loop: CASSPFPGTANTEAFF. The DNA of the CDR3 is TGTGCCAGCTCACCCTTTCCCGGGACAGCGAACACTGAAGCTTTCTTT.

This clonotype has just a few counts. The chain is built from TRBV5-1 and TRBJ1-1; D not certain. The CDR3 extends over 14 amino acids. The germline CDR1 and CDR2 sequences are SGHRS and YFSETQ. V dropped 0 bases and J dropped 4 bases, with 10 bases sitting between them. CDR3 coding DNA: TGCGCCAGCAGCTTGGTGAGTCCGGGCACTGAAGCTTTCTTT. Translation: CASSLVSPGTEAFF.

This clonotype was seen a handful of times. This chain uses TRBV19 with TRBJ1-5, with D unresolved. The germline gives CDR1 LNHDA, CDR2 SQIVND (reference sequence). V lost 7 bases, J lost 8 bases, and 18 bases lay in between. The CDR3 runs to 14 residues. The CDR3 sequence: CASTASYVREPQHF. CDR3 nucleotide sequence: TGTGCCAGTACGGCCAGCTATGTACGGGAGCCCCAGCATTTT.

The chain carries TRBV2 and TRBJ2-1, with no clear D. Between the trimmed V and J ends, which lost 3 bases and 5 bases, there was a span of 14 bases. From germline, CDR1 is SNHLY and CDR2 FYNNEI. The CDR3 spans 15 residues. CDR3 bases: TGTGCCAGCAGTGAGTACCCGCAAAGAAACAATGAGCAGTTCTTC. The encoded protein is CASSEYPQRNNEQFF. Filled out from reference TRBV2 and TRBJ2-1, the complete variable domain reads EPEVTQTPSHQVTQMGQEVILRCVPISNHLYFYWYRQILGQKVEFLVSFYNNEISEKSEIFDDQFSVERPDGSNFTLKIRSTKLEDSAMYFCASSEYPQRNNEQFFGPGTRLTVL.

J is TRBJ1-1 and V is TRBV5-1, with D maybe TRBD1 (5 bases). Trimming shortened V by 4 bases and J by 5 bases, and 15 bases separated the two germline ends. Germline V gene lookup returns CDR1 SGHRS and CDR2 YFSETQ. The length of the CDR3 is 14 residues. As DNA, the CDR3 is TGCGCCAGCAGCAACTTCAGGGAGGGGACTGAAGCTTTCTTT. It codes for CASSNFREGTEAFF. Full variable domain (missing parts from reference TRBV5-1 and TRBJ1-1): KAGVTQTPRYLIKTRGQQVTLSCSPISGHRSVSWYQQTPGQGLQFLFEYFSETQRNKGNFPGRFSGRQFSNSRSEMNVSTLELGDSALYLCASSNFREGTEAFFGQGTRLTVV.

This chain's CDR3 is CASSVDRVYNEQFF. CDR3 nucleotides: TGTGCCAGCAGCGTTGATAGAGTATACAATGAGCAGTTCTTC. The chain employs TRBV6-1 and TRBJ2-1; no firm D call. The V and J ends lost 6 bases and 4 bases respectively, with 13 bases between them. Per the germline V gene, CDR1 is MNHNS and CDR2 is SASEGT. This CDR3 has 14 amino acids.

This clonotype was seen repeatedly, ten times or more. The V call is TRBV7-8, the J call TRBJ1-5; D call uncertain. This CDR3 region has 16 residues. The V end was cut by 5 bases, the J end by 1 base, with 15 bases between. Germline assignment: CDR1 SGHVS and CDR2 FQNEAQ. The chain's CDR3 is CASSRSRVMSNQPQHF. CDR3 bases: TGTGCCAGCAGCCGTAGCCGAGTTATGAGCAATCAGCCCCAGCATTTT.

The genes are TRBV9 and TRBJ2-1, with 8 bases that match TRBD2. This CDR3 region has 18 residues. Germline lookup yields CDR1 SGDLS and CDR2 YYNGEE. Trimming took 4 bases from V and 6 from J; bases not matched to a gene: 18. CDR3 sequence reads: CASSSQGGLGPFPNEQFF. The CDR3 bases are TGTGCCAGCAGCTCCCAAGGGGGACTAGGGCCTTTCCCCAATGAGCAGTTCTTC.

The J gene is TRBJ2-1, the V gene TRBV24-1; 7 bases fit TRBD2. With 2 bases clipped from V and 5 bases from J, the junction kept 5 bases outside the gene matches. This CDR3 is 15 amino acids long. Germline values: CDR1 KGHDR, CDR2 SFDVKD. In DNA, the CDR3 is TGTGCCACCAGTGATTGGGGGGGAAAGAACAATGAGCAGTTCTTC. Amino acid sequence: CATSDWGGKNNEQFF.

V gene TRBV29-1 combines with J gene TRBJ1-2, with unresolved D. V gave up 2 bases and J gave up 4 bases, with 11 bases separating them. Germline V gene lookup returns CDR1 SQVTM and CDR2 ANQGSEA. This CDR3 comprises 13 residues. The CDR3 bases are TGCAGCGTTGAAAGAGTCAAACTCTATGGCTACACCTTC. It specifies CSVERVKLYGYTF.

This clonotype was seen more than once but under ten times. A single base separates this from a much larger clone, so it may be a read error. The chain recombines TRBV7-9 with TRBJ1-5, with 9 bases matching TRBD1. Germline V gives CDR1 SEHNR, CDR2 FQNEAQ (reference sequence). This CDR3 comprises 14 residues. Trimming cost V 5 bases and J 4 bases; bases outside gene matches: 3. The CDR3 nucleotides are TGTGCCAGCAGCCGCGGGACAGGGAATCAGCCCCAGCATTTT. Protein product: CASSRGTGNQPQHF.

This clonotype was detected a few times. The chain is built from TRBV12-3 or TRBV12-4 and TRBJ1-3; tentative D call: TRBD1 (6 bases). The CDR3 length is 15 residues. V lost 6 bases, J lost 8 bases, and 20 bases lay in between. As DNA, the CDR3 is TGTGCCAGCAGCCCCGGGACACCTCTACGGGACACCATATATTTT. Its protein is CASSPGTPLRDTIYF.

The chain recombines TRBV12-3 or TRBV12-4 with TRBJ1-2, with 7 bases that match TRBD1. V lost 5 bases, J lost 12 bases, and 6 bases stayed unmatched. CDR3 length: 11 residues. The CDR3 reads CASSNRGLHTF. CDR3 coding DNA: TGTGCCAGCAGTAACAGGGGTCTCCACACCTTC.

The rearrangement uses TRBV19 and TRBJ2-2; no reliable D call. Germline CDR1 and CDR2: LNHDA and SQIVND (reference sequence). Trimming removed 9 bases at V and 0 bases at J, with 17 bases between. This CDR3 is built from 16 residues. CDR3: CASRGRRAANTGELFF. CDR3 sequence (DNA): TGTGCCAGCCGTGGCCGCCGGGCCGCGAACACCGGGGAGCTGTTTTTT. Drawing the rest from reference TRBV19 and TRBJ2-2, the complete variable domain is DGGITQSPKYLFRKEGQNVTLSCEQNLNHDAMYWYRQDPGQGLRLIYYSQIVNDFQKGDIAEGYSVSREKKESFPLTVTSAQKNPTAFYLCASRGRRAANTGELFFGEGSRLTVL.

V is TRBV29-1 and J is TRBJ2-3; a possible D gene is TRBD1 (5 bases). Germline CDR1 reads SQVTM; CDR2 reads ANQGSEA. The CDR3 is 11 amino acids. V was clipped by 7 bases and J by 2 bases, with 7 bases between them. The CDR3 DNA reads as TGCAGCGGACAGCACACAGATACGCAGTATTTT. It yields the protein CSGQHTDTQYF.

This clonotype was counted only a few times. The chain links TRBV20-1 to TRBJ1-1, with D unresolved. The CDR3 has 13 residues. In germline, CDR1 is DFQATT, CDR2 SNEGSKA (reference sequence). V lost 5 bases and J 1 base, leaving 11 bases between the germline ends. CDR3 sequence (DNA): TGCAGTGCTTACAGCTCCGGGAACACTGAAGCTTTCTTT. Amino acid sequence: CSAYSSGNTEAFF.

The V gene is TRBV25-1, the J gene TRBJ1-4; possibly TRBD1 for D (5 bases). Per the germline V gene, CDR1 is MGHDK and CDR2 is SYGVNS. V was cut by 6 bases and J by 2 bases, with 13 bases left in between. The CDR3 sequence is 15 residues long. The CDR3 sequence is CASRDQGMTNEKLFF. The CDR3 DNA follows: TGTGCCAGCAGAGATCAGGGAATGACTAATGAAAAACTGTTTTTT.

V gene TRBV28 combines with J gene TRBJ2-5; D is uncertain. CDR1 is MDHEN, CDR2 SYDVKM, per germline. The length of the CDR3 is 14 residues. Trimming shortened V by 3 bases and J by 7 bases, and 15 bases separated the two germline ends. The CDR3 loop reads CASSLSTLLRTQYF. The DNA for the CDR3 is TGTGCCAGCAGTTTGTCCACGCTTTTAAGGACCCAGTACTTC.

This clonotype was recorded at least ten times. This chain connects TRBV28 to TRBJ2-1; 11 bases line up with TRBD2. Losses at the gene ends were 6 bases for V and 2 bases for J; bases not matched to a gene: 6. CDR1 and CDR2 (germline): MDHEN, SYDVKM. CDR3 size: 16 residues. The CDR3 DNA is TGTGCCAGCAGCGCTAGCGGGAGGACCACCTACAATGAGCAGTTCTTC. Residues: CASSASGRTTYNEQFF.

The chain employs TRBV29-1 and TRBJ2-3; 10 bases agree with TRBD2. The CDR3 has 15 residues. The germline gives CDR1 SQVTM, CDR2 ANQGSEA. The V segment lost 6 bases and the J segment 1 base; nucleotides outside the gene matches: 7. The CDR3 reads CSVTRTSGGTDTQYF. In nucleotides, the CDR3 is TGCAGCGTAACTAGGACTAGCGGAGGCACAGATACGCAGTATTTT.

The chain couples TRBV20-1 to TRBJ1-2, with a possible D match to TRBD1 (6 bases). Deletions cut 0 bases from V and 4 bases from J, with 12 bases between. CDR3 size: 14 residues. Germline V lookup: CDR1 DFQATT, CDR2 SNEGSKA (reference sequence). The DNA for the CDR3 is TGCAGTGCTAGAGATACCAGGGGAATCTATGGCTACACCTTC. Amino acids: CSARDTRGIYGYTF.

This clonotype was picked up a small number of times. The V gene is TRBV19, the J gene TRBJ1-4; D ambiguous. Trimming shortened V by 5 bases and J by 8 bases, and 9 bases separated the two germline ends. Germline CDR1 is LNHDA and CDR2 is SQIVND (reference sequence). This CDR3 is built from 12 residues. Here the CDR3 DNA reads TGTGCCAGTAGTGCACGCAGCGAAAAACTGTTTTTT. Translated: CASSARSEKLFF.